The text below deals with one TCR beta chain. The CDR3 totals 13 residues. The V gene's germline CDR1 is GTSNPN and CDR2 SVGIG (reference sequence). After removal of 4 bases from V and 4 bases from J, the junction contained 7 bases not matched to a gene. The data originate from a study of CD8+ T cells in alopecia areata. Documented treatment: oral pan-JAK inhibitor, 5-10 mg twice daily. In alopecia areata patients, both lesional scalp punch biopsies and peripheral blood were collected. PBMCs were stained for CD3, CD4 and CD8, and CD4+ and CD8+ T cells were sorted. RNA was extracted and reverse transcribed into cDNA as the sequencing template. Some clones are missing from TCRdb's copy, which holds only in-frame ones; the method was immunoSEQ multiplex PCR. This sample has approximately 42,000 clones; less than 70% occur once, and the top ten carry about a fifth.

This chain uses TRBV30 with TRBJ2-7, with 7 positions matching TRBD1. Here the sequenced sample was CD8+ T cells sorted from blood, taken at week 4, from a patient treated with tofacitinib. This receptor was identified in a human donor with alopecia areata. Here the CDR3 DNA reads TGTGCCTGGAATGACAGGGCTGGGTACGAGCAGTACTTC. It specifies CAWNDRAGYEQYF.